This T cell receptor (beta chain) was obtained from a study of graft-versus-host responses after intestinal transplantation. On the study more broadly: Multivisceral, liver-intestinal, or isolated intestinal grafts went to recipients.

Findings of the study overall: GvH clones were identified in recipient marrow, with some first appearing in ileum or blood. Where graft-donor T cell macrochimerism was present, patients had high graft-versus-host to host-versus-graft clonal ratios in allografts.

TCRdb's table, derived via immunoSEQ multiplex PCR, lists solely in-frame clones and lacks some. The sample has fewer than 15,000 clones; almost 85% are singletons. For this clone: Its matching antigen is unknown.

The CDR3 spans 12 residues. Deletions cut 8 bases from V and 7 bases from J, with 11 bases between. Germline-derived CDR1 and CDR2 are MNHNY and SVGAGI (reference sequence). This receptor was identified in a human patient who received an intestinal transplant, so some T cells may come from the graft donor. The V call is TRBV6-6, the J call TRBJ1-4; possibly TRBD1 for D (5 bases). This material consisted of PBMCs, taken after intestinal transplantation. The CDR3 region is CASGQGREKLFF. The CDR3, as DNA: TGTGCCAGCGGACAAGGGCGTGAAAAACTGTTTTTT.